The clone carrying this T cell receptor beta chain was recorded only once. The data stem from a study of shared clonotypes between healthy human individuals. Produced via immunoSEQ multiplex PCR; TCRdb's table is partial and in-frame only. The repertoire holds under 2,500,000 clones, with about 94% as singletons. CDR1 is SNHLY and CDR2 is FYNNEI in the germline V gene. Trimming removed 6 bases at V and 4 bases at J, with 13 bases between. This CDR3 region has 13 residues. The chain links TRBV2 to TRBJ2-7; D is ambiguous. The sample comprised naive CD4+ T cells sorted from blood. The subset is: CD45RA+ positively selected. The clonotype was recovered from a man aged 18 to 30 in good health. CDR3 amino acids: CASSHGPVYEQYF. DNA of the CDR3: TGTGCCAGCAGCCACGGCCCCGTTTACGAGCAGTACTTC.